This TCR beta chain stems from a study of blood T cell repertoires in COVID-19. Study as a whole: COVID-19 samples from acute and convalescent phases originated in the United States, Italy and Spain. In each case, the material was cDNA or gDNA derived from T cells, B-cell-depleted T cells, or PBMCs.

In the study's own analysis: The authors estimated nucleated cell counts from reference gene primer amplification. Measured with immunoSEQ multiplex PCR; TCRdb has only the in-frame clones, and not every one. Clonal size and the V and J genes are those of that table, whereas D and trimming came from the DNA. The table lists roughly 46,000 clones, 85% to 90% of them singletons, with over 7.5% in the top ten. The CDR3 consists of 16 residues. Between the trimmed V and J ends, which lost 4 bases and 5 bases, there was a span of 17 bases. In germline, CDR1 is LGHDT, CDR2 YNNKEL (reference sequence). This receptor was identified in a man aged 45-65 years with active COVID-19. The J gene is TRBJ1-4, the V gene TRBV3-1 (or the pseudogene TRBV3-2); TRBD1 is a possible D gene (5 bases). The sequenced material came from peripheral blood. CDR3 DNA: TGTGCCAGCAGCCGGGATCCGGGGGTTACCAATGAAAAACTGTTTTTT. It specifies CASSRDPGVTNEKLFF.